These T cell receptor beta chains were read from a single sample in a study of neurological immune-mediated disorders. TCRdb used MiXCR to reprocess the 5' RACE reads, holding one entry per CDR3 protein. The profile shows tens of thousands of distinct CDR3 sequences, about 14% of them singletons. The sample comprised PBMCs. These receptor sequences come from a woman aged 50 to 65 with HTLV-1-associated myelopathy (HAM/TSP). Both conserved end residues are part of each CDR3. The D gene is left open where the match is weak. Clone size is stated in some rows and not others, as once, few, many or a class when expanded.

>many|-|TRBV12-3/TRBV12-4|TRBJ1-5
CASSLDPRRGNQPQHF
TGTGCCAGCAGTTTAGATCCGCGCAGGGGCAATCAGCCCCAGCATTTT
>many|-|TRBV2|TRBJ1-4
CASSGGRYLEKLFF
TGTGCCAGCAGTGGGGGCAGGTATCTTGAAAAACTGTTTTTT
>many|-|TRBV6-2/TRBV6-3|TRBJ2-7
CASSSRGGTYEQYF
TGTGCCAGCAGTTCCAGGGGGGGGACCTACGAGCAGTACTTC
>many|-|TRBV10-3|TRBJ1-5
CATILTGNQYSNQPQHF
TGTGCCACCATACTAACAGGGAATCAATATAGCAATCAGCCCCAGCATTTT
>many|TRBD2|TRBV5-1|TRBJ2-5
CASSLEGTRGETQYF
TGCGCCAGCAGCTTGGAGGGGACTAGGGGGGAGACCCAGTACTTC
>many|TRBD2|TRBV10-3|TRBJ2-1
CAIQGGGGNNEQFF
TGTGCCATCCAAGGCGGGGGGGGAAACAATGAGCAGTTCTTC
>many|TRBD2|TRBV28|TRBJ2-5
CASSLLAGGRKTQYF
TGTGCCAGCAGTCTACTAGCGGGGGGCCGGAAGACCCAGTACTTC
>many|-|TRBV20-1|TRBJ2-2
CSARGRVVTGELFF
TGCAGTGCTAGGGGCAGGGTAGTCACCGGGGAGCTGTTTTTT
>many|-|TRBV18|TRBJ1-6
CASSPGAAYNSPLHF
TGTGCCAGCTCACCAGGGGCAGCCTATAATTCACCCCTCCACTTT
>-|TRBD2|TRBV5-1|TRBJ2-2
CASHKGLANTGELFF
TGCGCCAGCCATAAGGGACTAGCGAACACCGGGGAGCTGTTTTTT
>many|TRBD1|TRBV10-3|TRBJ1-2
CAISARTGQDYGYTF
TGTGCCATCAGTGCCCGGACAGGGCAGGACTATGGCTACACCTTC
>-|TRBD2|TRBV14|TRBJ2-1
CASSPPPTRGGHEQFF
TGTGCCAGCAGCCCCCCGCCCACTCGCGGGGGGCACGAACAGTTCTTC
>many|-|TRBV12-3/TRBV12-4|TRBJ1-1
CASSLGGGWNTEAFF
TGTGCCAGCAGTTTAGGGGGCGGATGGAACACTGAAGCTTTCTTT
>many|-|TRBV5-1|TRBJ2-3
CASSLDTSTQYF
TGCGCCAGCAGTTTGGACACTTCTACGCAGTATTTT
>-|TRBD1|TRBV27|TRBJ1-4
CASSTPGTGGAVNEKLFF
TGTGCCAGCAGTACCCCCGGGACAGGGGGCGCCGTTAATGAAAAACTGTTTTTT
>many|-|TRBV10-3|TRBJ2-1
CAISADWGKFF
TGTGCCATCAGTGCCGACTGGGGGAAGTTCTTC
>many|TRBD2|TRBV7-2|TRBJ2-3
CASSLGGSGSGTDTQYF
TGTGCCAGCAGCTTGGGGGGTAGCGGGAGTGGCACAGATACGCAGTATTTT
>many|-|TRBV7-7|TRBJ2-1
CASSLARYNEQFF
TGTGCTAGCAGCTTAGCGCGGTACAATGAGCAGTTCTTC